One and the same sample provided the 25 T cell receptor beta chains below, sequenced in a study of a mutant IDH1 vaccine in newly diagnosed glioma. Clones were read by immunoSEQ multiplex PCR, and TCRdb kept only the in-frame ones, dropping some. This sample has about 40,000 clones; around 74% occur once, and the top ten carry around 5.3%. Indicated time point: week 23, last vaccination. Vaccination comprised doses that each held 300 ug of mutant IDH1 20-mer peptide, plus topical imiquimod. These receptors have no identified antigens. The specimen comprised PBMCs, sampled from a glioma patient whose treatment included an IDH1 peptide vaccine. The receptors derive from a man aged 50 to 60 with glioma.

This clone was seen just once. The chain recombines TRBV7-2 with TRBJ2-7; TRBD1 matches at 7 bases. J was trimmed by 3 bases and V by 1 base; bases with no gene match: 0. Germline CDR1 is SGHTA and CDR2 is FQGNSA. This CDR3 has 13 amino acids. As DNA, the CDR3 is TGTGCCAGCAGCTTAGGGACAGGCTACGAGCAGTACTTC. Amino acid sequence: CASSLGTGYEQYF.

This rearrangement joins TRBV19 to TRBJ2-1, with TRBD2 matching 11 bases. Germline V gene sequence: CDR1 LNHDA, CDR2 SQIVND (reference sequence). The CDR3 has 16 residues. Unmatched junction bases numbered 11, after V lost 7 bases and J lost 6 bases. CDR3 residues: CASTPSGGYRGNEQFF. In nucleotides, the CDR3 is TGTGCCAGTACCCCTAGCGGGGGGTACAGGGGCAATGAGCAGTTCTTC.

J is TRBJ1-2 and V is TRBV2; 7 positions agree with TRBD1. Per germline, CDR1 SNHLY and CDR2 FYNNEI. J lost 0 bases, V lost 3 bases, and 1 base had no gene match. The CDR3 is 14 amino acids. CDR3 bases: TGTGCCAGCAGTGATCAGGGGGCTAACTATGGCTACACCTTC. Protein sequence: CASSDQGANYGYTF.

CDR3 sequence reads: CASSEPLQLTGELFF. The CDR3 nucleotides read TGTGCCAGCAGTGAACCCCTCCAACTTACCGGGGAGCTGTTTTTT. V and J are TRBV2 and TRBJ2-2; D is unresolved. V shed 2 bases and J shed 5 bases, with 12 bases lying between them. Germline loops: CDR1 SNHLY, CDR2 FYNNEI. CDR3 length: 15 residues.

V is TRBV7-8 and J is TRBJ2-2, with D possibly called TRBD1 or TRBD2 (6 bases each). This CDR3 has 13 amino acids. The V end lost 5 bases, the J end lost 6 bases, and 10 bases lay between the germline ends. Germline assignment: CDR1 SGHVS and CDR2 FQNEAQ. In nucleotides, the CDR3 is TGTGCCAGCAGCCGAGGGGGGCCCGGGGAGCTGTTTTTT. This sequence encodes CASSRGGPGELFF.

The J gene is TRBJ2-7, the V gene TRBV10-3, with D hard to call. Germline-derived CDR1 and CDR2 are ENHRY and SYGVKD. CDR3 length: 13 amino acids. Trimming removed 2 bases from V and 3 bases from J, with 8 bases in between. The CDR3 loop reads CAISEGAYYEQYF. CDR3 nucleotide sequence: TGTGCCATCAGTGAGGGCGCTTACTACGAGCAGTACTTC.

The CDR3 coding sequence is TGTGCCAGCAGCAACATCCCGGGACCCGAGGAGCAGTACTTC. As protein: CASSNIPGPEEQYF. This sequence joins TRBV6-6 and TRBJ2-7; D assignment may be TRBD1 or TRBD2 (5 bases each). CDR3 length: 14 amino acids. Germline V gene data show CDR1 as MNHNY and CDR2 as SVGAGI (reference sequence). Trimming shortened V by 6 bases and J by 7 bases, and 19 bases separated the two germline ends.

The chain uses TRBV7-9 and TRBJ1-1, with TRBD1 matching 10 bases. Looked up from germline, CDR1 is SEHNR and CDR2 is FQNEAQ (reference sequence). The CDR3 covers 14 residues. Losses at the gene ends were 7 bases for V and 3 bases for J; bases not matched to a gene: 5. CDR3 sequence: CASTLGTGDTEAFF. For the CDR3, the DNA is TGTGCCAGCACCCTCGGGACAGGGGACACTGAAGCTTTCTTT.

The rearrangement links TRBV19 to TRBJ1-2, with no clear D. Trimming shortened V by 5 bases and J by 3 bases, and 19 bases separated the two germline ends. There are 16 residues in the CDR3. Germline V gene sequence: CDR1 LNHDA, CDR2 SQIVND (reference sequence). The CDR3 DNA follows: TGTGCCAGTAGTCCATACTCTGACCCACCATACTATGGCTACACCTTC. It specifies CASSPYSDPPYYGYTF. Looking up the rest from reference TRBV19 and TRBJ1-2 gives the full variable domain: DGGITQSPKYLFRKEGQNVTLSCEQNLNHDAMYWYRQDPGQGLRLIYYSQIVNDFQKGDIAEGYSVSREKKESFPLTVTSAQKNPTAFYLCASSPYSDPPYYGYTFGSGTRLTVV.

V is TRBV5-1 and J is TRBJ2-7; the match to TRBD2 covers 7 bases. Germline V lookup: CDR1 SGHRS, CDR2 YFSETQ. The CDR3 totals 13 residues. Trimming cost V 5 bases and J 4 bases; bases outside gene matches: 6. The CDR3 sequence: CASRTGGSYEQYF. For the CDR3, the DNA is TGCGCCAGCAGGACGGGGGGTTCTTACGAGCAGTACTTC.

Written as DNA, the CDR3 is TGTGCCAGTAGTCTCGACAGGGGCCTAGGGGAGCAGTACTTC. Translating it yields CASSLDRGLGEQYF. The chain uses TRBV19 and TRBJ2-7, with 8 nucleotides matching TRBD1. Trimming cost V 5 bases and J 7 bases; bases outside gene matches: 10. This CDR3 spans 14 amino acids. Germline values: CDR1 LNHDA, CDR2 SQIVND (reference sequence). Looking up the rest from reference TRBV19 and TRBJ2-7 gives the full variable domain: DGGITQSPKYLFRKEGQNVTLSCEQNLNHDAMYWYRQDPGQGLRLIYYSQIVNDFQKGDIAEGYSVSREKKESFPLTVTSAQKNPTAFYLCASSLDRGLGEQYFGPGTRLTVT.

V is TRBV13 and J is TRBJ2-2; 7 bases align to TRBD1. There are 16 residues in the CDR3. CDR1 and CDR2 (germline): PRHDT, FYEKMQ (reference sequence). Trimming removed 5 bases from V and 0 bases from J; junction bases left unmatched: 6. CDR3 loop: CASSRGDRANTGELFF. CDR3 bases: TGTGCCAGCAGCCGAGGGGACAGAGCGAACACCGGGGAGCTGTTTTTT.

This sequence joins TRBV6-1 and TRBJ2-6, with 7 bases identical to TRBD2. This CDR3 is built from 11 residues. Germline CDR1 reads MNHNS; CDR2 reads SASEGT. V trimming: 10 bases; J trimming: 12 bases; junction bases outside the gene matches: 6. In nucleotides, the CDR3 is TGTGCCACTGGGGGGGGTCCCGTCCTGACTTTC. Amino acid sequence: CATGGGPVLTF.

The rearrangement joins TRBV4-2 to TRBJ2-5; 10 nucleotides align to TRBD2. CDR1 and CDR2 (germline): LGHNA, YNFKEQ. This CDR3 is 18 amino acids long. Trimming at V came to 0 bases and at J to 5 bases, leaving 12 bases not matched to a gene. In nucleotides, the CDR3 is TGTGCCAGCAGCCAAGAGCGAGCGGGGGGGCCTCTAGCGGAGACCCAGTACTTC. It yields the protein CASSQERAGGPLAETQYF.

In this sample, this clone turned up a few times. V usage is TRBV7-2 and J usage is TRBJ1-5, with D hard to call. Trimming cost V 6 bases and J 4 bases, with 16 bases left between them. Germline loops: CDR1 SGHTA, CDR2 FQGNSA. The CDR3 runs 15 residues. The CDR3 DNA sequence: TGTGCCAGCAGAGAATGGCCCGGCCCGAATCAGCCCCAGCATTTT. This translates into CASREWPGPNQPQHF.

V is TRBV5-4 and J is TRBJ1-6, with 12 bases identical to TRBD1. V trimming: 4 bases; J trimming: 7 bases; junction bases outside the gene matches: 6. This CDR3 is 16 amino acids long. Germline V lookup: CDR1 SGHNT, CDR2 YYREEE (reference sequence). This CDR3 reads CASSPGTGGWNSPLHF. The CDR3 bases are TGTGCCAGCAGCCCCGGGACAGGGGGCTGGAATTCACCCCTCCACTTT.

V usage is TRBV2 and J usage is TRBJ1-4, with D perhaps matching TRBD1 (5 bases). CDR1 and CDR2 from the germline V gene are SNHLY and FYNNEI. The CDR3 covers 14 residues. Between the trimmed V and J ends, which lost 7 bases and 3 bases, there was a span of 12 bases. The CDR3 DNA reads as TGTGCCAGCAAACAAGGGGTTTCTAATGAAAAACTGTTTTTT. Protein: CASKQGVSNEKLFF.

The CDR3 DNA is TGTGCCAGCAGCGTAGGGGGACTAGCGGGGGGCACCGGGGAGCTGTTTTTT. Its translation is CASSVGGLAGGTGELFF. This chain uses TRBV9 with TRBJ2-2; 15 bases match TRBD2. The CDR3 extends over 17 amino acids. Losses at the gene ends were 0 bases for V and 4 bases for J; bases not matched to a gene: 1. CDR1 and CDR2 (germline): SGDLS, YYNGEE.

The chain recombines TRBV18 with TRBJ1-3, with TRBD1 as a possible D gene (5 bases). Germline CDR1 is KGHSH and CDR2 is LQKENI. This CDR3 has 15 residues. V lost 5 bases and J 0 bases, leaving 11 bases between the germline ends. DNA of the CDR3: TGTGCCAGCTCAACGGGACGGCGCTCTGGAAACACCATATATTTT. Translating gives CASSTGRRSGNTIYF.

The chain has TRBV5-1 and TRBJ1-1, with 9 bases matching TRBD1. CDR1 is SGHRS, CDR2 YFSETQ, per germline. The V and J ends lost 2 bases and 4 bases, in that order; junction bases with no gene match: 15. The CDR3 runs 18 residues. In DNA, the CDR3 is TGCGCCAGCAGCTTTGTTCCTGGGACAGGGTATACGGTCACTGAAGCTTTCTTT. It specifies CASSFVPGTGYTVTEAFF.

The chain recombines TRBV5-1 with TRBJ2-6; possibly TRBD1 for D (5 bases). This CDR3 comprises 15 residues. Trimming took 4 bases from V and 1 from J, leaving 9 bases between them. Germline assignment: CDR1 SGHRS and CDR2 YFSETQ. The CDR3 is CASSVTGSGANVLTF. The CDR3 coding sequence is TGCGCCAGCAGCGTCACAGGTTCTGGGGCCAACGTCCTGACTTTC.

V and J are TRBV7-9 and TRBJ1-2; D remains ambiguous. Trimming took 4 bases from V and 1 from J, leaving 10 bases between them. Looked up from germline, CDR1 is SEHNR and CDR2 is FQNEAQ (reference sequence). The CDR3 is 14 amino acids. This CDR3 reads CASSSWADNYGYTF. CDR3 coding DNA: TGTGCCAGCAGCTCTTGGGCGGATAACTATGGCTACACCTTC.

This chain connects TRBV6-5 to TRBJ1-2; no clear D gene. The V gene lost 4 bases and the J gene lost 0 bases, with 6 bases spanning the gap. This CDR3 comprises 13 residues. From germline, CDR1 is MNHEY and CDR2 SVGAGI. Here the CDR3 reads CASSLRTNYGYTF. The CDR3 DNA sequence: TGTGCCAGCAGTTTGAGAACTAACTATGGCTACACCTTC.

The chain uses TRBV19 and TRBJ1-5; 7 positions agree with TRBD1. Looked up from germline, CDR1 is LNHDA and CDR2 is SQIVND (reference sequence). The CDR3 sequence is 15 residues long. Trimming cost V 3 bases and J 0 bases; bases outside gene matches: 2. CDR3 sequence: CASSMTGYSNQPQHF. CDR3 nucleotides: TGTGCCAGTAGTATGACAGGGTATAGCAATCAGCCCCAGCATTTT.

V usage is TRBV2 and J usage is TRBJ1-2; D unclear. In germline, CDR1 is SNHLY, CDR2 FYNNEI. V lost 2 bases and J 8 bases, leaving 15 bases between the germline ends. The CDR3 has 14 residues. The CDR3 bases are TGTGCCAGCAGTGAATTAGCCTCCCTGCAGGGCTACACCTTC. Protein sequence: CASSELASLQGYTF.